One sample yielded the 18 T cell receptor beta chains listed below, sequenced in a study of cytomegalovirus exposure and HLA in healthy donors (dated by TCRdb to 2015 to 2018). The library was prepared using the immunoSEQ multiplex PCR assay. A mixture of 60 forward primers for TCR Vbeta segments and 13 reverse primers for TCR Jbeta segments was used in the multiplex PCR. What TCRdb holds here is the immuneACCESS table cut down to in-frame rearrangements. Part of the clones is not present; checked against another copy, under half of the missing clones reflect an unresolved V gene, and the others are unexplained. This sample has about 200,000 clones in its table, and approximately 79% of those were observed once. The top ten hold around 0.2% of the sample. The sample comprised PBMCs. These receptors all stem from a girl aged 2 to 9 in good health and CMV-seronegative.

This chain links TRBV4-1 with TRBJ2-7; D possibly corresponds to TRBD2 (6 bases). The V end lost 1 base, the J end lost 3 bases, and 13 bases lay between the germline ends. Per germline, CDR1 MGHRA and CDR2 YSYEKL. The CDR3 has 15 amino acids. CDR3 in amino acids: CASSQAGWGDYEQYF. In nucleotides, the CDR3 is TGCGCCAGCAGCCAAGCGGGTTGGGGGGACTACGAGCAGTACTTC.

The chain is built from TRBV18 and TRBJ1-3; D is unclear. The CDR3 extends over 14 amino acids. Germline V gene lookup returns CDR1 KGHSH and CDR2 LQKENI. The V end lost 2 bases, the J end lost 0 bases, and 5 bases lay between the germline ends. The CDR3 is CASSPVNSGNTIYF. The CDR3 DNA sequence: TGTGCCAGCTCACCAGTAAACTCTGGAAACACCATATATTTT.

This rearrangement joins TRBV19 to TRBJ2-3, with a possible D match to TRBD1 (6 bases). Trimming stripped 6 bases from V and 5 bases from J, with 6 bases between. Germline CDR1 and CDR2: LNHDA and SQIVND (reference sequence). The CDR3 has 11 residues. CDR3 coding DNA: TGTGCCAGTAGGACAGGAGATACGCAGTATTTT. It yields the protein CASRTGDTQYF.

This clone was recorded only once. V and J are TRBV30 and TRBJ1-1; TRBD1 is a possible D gene (6 bases). CDR1 is GTSNPN, CDR2 SVGIG, per germline (reference sequence). V dropped 5 bases and J dropped 1 base, with 11 bases sitting between them. The CDR3 covers 13 residues. The CDR3 sequence is CAWQGLPNTEAFF. CDR3 nucleotide sequence: TGTGCCTGGCAGGGGCTCCCGAACACTGAAGCTTTCTTT.

The chain joins TRBV27 to TRBJ2-7; a weak D match, TRBD2 (6 bases). From germline, CDR1 is MNHEY and CDR2 SMNVEV (reference sequence). Trimming pared 8 bases from V and 4 bases from J, leaving 12 bases between. The CDR3 is made up of 12 amino acids. CDR3 sequence reads: CASWGVGYEQYF. The CDR3 nucleotides are TGTGCCAGCTGGGGGGTGGGGTACGAGCAGTACTTC.

The J gene is TRBJ2-7, the V gene TRBV4-1; D is perhaps TRBD2 (5 bases). Trimming took 1 base from V and 5 from J, leaving 18 bases between them. Germline assignment: CDR1 MGHRA and CDR2 YSYEKL. The CDR3 loop spans 16 amino acids. The DNA of the CDR3 is TGCGCCAGCAGCCAAGGAACCCGGGGTAGTCGCAACGAGCAGTACTTC. Translated, it gives CASSQGTRGSRNEQYF.

The chain is built from TRBV6-1 and TRBJ1-2, with D possibly TRBD1 on 5 matching bases. The V and J ends lost 8 bases and 8 bases respectively, with 18 bases between them. CDR3 length equals 13 residues. Germline CDR1 is MNHNS and CDR2 is SASEGT. The CDR3 bases are TGTGCCAGCGAAAGTTTAGGGGTCGAAGGCTACACCTTC. Translating gives CASESLGVEGYTF.

This clone was seen a single time. The chain uses TRBV6-1 and TRBJ1-4; a possible D gene is TRBD1 (6 bases). This CDR3 is built from 13 residues. V was cut by 8 bases and J by 8 bases, with 15 bases left in between. Germline CDR1 and CDR2: MNHNS and SASEGT. The DNA of the CDR3 is TGTGCCAGCCGTTTGGCAGGGGAGGAAAAACTGTTTTTT. Protein sequence: CASRLAGEEKLFF.

The rearrangement links TRBV14 to TRBJ2-5; 8 positions agree with TRBD1. This CDR3 has 16 residues. Germline assignment: CDR1 SGHDN and CDR2 FVKESK. The trim removed 3 bases at V and 5 bases at J, leaving 11 bases unmatched. As DNA, the CDR3 is TGTGCCAGCAGCCAGCTAACGACAGGGGATACGGAGACCCAGTACTTC. Protein product: CASSQLTTGDTETQYF.

This clone was counted a single time. The J gene is TRBJ2-3, the V gene TRBV7-9; D gene uncertain. The germline CDR1 and CDR2 sequences are SEHNR and FQNEAQ (reference sequence). The CDR3 is 15 amino acids. V was trimmed by 7 bases and J by 0 bases, leaving 14 bases between them. The DNA of the CDR3 is TGTGCCAGCACCTCAAATTATACTAGCACAGATACGCAGTATTTT. Its protein is CASTSNYTSTDTQYF.

CDR3 loop: CASTTGLAVSETQYF. CDR3 nucleotides: TGTGCCAGCACTACGGGACTAGCGGTATCTGAGACCCAGTACTTC. The chain recombines TRBV2 with TRBJ2-5; 11 bases align to TRBD2. This CDR3 is 15 amino acids long. V shed 7 bases and J 5 bases; nucleotides not matched to a gene: 9. Germline V gene sequence: CDR1 SNHLY, CDR2 FYNNEI.

The J gene is TRBJ2-2, the V gene TRBV6-1, with a tentative D call TRBD1 (6 bases). V lost 6 bases to trimming and J lost 1 base, with 6 bases between them. CDR1 is MNHNS and CDR2 is SASEGT in the germline V gene. CDR3 length equals 13 residues. The CDR3 coding sequence is TGTGCCAGCAGGACAGGGAACACCGGGGAGCTGTTTTTT. Translation: CASRTGNTGELFF.

J is TRBJ2-7 and V is TRBV9; weak D call: TRBD2 (6 bases). Trimming stripped 4 bases from V and 7 bases from J, with 15 bases between. Germline values: CDR1 SGDLS, CDR2 YYNGEE. The CDR3 has 13 residues. Here the CDR3 DNA reads TGTGCCAGCAGCTCCCCTCTGGAGGGAGAGCAGTACTTC. Translating gives CASSSPLEGEQYF.

V and J are TRBV5-8 and TRBJ2-1; D possibly corresponds to TRBD1 (5 bases). From germline, CDR1 is SGHTS and CDR2 YDEGEE. CDR3 size: 14 residues. V gave up 3 bases and J gave up 8 bases, with 15 bases separating them. Here the CDR3 DNA reads TGTGCCAGCAGCTCGGTGGGGCGCGCTTATGAGCAGTTCTTC. Translated, it gives CASSSVGRAYEQFF.

V is TRBV29-1 and J is TRBJ2-7; D remains ambiguous. This CDR3 region has 13 residues. Looked up from germline, CDR1 is SQVTM and CDR2 is ANQGSEA. The V and J ends lost 4 bases and 3 bases respectively, with 13 bases between them. The CDR3 spells CSVVLADRYEQYF. The CDR3 DNA follows: TGCAGCGTTGTACTGGCGGATCGCTACGAGCAGTACTTC.

The gene calls are TRBV5-4 and TRBJ1-2; 7 positions match TRBD1. Germline assignment: CDR1 SGHNT and CDR2 YYREEE (reference sequence). Germline trimming cut 7 bases from V and 2 bases from J; bases unmatched to any gene: 5. The length of the CDR3 is 13 residues. For the CDR3, the DNA is TGTGCCAGCTCGACAGGGACCAACTATGGCTACACCTTC. Translated, it gives CASSTGTNYGYTF.

The V and J genes are TRBV5-4 and TRBJ2-7; perhaps TRBD2 as D (6 bases). V dropped 0 bases and J dropped 2 bases, with 9 bases sitting between them. This CDR3 has 14 residues. CDR1 SGHNT and CDR2 YYREEE come from the germline V gene (reference sequence). CDR3 DNA sequence: TGTGCCAGCAGCTTGGGGGGGGTTCCCTACGAGCAGTACTTC. This encodes CASSLGGVPYEQYF. The variable domain in full, with the rest retrieved from reference TRBV5-4 and TRBJ2-7, is ETGVTQSPTHLIKTRGQQVTLRCSSQSGHNTVSWYQQALGQGPQFIFQYYREEENGRGNFPPRFSGLQFPNYSSELNVNALELDDSALYLCASSLGGVPYEQYFGPGTRLTVT.

The chain links TRBV5-1 to TRBJ2-1; 11 nucleotides align to TRBD2. Germline V gene data show CDR1 as SGHRS and CDR2 as YFSETQ. The CDR3 extends over 16 amino acids. V shed 3 bases and J 0 bases; nucleotides not matched to a gene: 2. CDR3 sequence reads: CASSSTSGSSYNEQFF. In DNA, the CDR3 is TGCGCCAGCAGCTCTACTAGCGGGAGCTCCTACAATGAGCAGTTCTTC.